This is a list of T cell receptor beta chains from one sample in a study of blood T cell repertoires in COVID-19. TCRdb's table, derived via immunoSEQ multiplex PCR, lists solely in-frame clones and lacks some. The sample lists some 300,000 clones; around 90% were seen once. What was sequenced was peripheral blood. The receptors derive from a woman aged 35 to 49 with COVID-19, enrolled during active disease. Both conserved end residues are part of each CDR3. D genes are given only for firm matches. Clone size is given for some rows only: seen once, a few or many times, or a class if the clone is expanded.

j_call | clone_size | d_call | v_call | cdr3_aa | cdr3_nt
TRBJ1-1 | - | - | TRBV7-3 | CASQYRVNTEAFF | TGTGCCAGCCAATACAGGGTGAACACTGAAGCTTTCTTT
TRBJ2-1 | - | TRBD1 | TRBV19 | CASSNTRRTGVNNEQFF | TGTGCCAGTAGTAACACACGAAGGACAGGGGTGAACAATGAGCAGTTCTTC
TRBJ2-4 | - | TRBD2 | TRBV28 | CASSYGLAGGPVLLAKNIQYF | TGTGCCAGCAGTTACGGACTAGCGGGGGGGCCTGTTCTGCTCGCCAAAAACATTCAGTACTTC
TRBJ2-3 | - | - | TRBV30 | CAWGGWATDTQYF | TGTGCCTGGGGTGGCTGGGCTACAGATACGCAGTATTTT
TRBJ1-6 | - | - | TRBV3-1/TRBV3-2 | CASSQALTGTLHSPLHF | TGTGCCAGCAGCCAGGCCCTTACTGGGACTCTTCATTCACCCCTCCACTTT
TRBJ2-7 | - | TRBD2 | TRBV7-2 | CASSFGTRREQYF | TGTGCCAGCAGCTTCGGGACTAGGAGGGAGCAGTACTTC
TRBJ2-1 | - | - | TRBV19 | CASSGFSYNEQFF | TGTGCCAGTAGTGGCTTCTCCTACAATGAGCAGTTCTTC
TRBJ1-5 | once | - | TRBV28 | CASKTPDRFNQPQHF | TGTGCCAGCAAAACCCCAGACAGGTTCAATCAGCCCCAGCATTTT
TRBJ1-4 | - | - | TRBV29-1 | CSVIDRRASEKLFF | TGCAGCGTTATAGATAGGCGGGCAAGTGAAAAACTGTTTTTT
TRBJ2-1 | - | TRBD2 | TRBV7-2 | CASSLELDLAGANYNEQFF | TGTGCCAGCAGCTTAGAACTCGACCTAGCGGGAGCCAACTACAATGAGCAGTTCTTC
TRBJ2-5 | - | - | TRBV7-9 | CASSLDPGETQYF | TGTGCCAGCAGCTTAGACCCCGGGGAGACCCAGTACTTC
TRBJ1-1 | - | - | TRBV5-6 | CASTSPSRGLTEAFF | TGTGCCAGCACCTCCCCCTCCAGGGGTCTAACTGAAGCTTTCTTT
TRBJ2-2 | - | - | TRBV11-3 | CASSLVLATAELFF | TGTGCCAGCAGCTTAGTACTAGCAACGGCAGAGCTGTTTTTT
TRBJ2-7 | - | - | TRBV11-1 | CASSREYEQYF | TGTGCCAGCAGCCGAGAATACGAGCAGTACTTC
TRBJ1-4 | - | - | TRBV5-6 | CASSFWPNEKLFF | TGTGCCAGCAGCTTCTGGCCTAATGAAAAACTGTTTTTT
TRBJ2-2 | - | - | TRBV6-5 | CASSLGANTGELFF | TGTGCCAGCAGCTTGGGAGCGAACACCGGGGAGCTGTTTTTT
TRBJ2-3 | - | - | TRBV15 | CATSRTRADTQYF | TGTGCCACCAGCCGCACGCGCGCAGATACGCAGTATTTT
TRBJ1-4 | - | - | TRBV19 | CASSDRPTNEKLFF | TGTGCCAGTAGCGACAGGCCAACTAATGAAAAACTGTTTTTT
TRBJ2-5 | - | TRBD2 | TRBV7-2 | CASSLISGGAKAAQYF | TGTGCCAGCAGCTTAATAAGCGGGGGGGCAAAAGCGGCCCAGTACTTC
TRBJ1-1 | - | TRBD1 | TRBV6-5 | CASSYSILPQGYAFF | TGTGCCAGCAGTTACTCGATACTCCCACAGGGGTATGCTTTCTTT
TRBJ2-1 | once | - | TRBV11-3 | CASSPRTTKPYNEQFF | TGTGCCAGCAGCCCCCGGACTACCAAACCCTACAATGAGCAGTTCTTC
TRBJ2-7 | - | - | TRBV29-1 | CSVRTFSYEQYF | TGCAGCGTTAGGACATTCAGCTACGAGCAGTACTTC
TRBJ2-3 | once | - | TRBV7-6 | CASSFGPDTQYF | TGTGCCAGCAGCTTTGGGCCAGATACGCAGTATTTT
TRBJ1-2 | few | TRBD1 | TRBV9 | CASSVDRTGGYYGYTF | TGTGCCAGCAGCGTAGATCGGACAGGGGGCTACTATGGCTACACCTTC
TRBJ1-3 | - | - | TRBV7-2 | CASSVNTGNTIYF | TGTGCCAGCAGCGTCAACACTGGAAACACCATATATTTT
TRBJ1-3 | - | - | TRBV28 | CASSQLTEPSGNTIYF | TGTGCCAGCAGTCAACTTACGGAGCCTTCTGGAAACACCATATATTTT
TRBJ1-1 | - | - | TRBV9 | CASSVGSQGMNTEAFF | TGTGCCAGCAGCGTAGGGTCCCAGGGTATGAACACTGAAGCTTTCTTT
TRBJ2-1 | - | - | TRBV12-1 | CASHRWSRDRGNEQFF | TGTGCCAGCCATCGATGGTCGCGGGACAGGGGGAATGAGCAGTTCTTC
TRBJ1-3 | - | TRBD1 | TRBV28 | CASSLRGQRNTIYF | TGTGCCAGCAGTTTAAGGGGGCAAAGAAACACCATATATTTT
TRBJ2-1 | - | TRBD1 | TRBV24-1 | CATSELDRGSYNEQFF | TGTGCCACCAGTGAACTAGACAGGGGCTCCTACAATGAGCAGTTCTTC
TRBJ2-5 | once | TRBD2 | TRBV7-9 | CASSIQTSFSQETQYF | TGTGCCAGCAGCATTCAGACTAGCTTTTCCCAAGAGACCCAGTACTTC
TRBJ1-1 | - | - | TRBV7-9 | CASSQGTGSKNTEAFF | TGTGCCAGCAGCCAGGGAACAGGTTCCAAGAACACTGAAGCTTTCTTT
TRBJ2-7 | - | TRBD1 | TRBV7-6 | CASSPDRDYEQYF | TGTGCCAGCAGCCCCGACAGGGACTACGAGCAGTACTTC
TRBJ1-4 | - | - | TRBV27 | CASLPLGAGDEKLFF | TGTGCCAGTCTACCCTTAGGGGCGGGGGATGAAAAACTGTTTTTT
TRBJ1-1 | - | - | TRBV9 | CASSVGGPTIRNTEAFF | TGTGCCAGCAGCGTAGGTGGGCCGACTATACGGAACACTGAAGCTTTCTTT
TRBJ1-5 | - | TRBD1 | TRBV27 | CASSLWGQGAWPSNQPQHF | TGTGCCAGCAGTTTATGGGGACAGGGGGCATGGCCAAGCAATCAGCCCCAGCATTTT
TRBJ1-6 | - | TRBD1 | TRBV28 | CASSLSGTGGRSPLHF | TGTGCCAGCAGTTTATCGGGGACAGGGGGGCGGTCACCCCTCCACTTT
TRBJ2-3 | - | - | TRBV5-1 | CASSSQGNTQYF | TGCGCCAGCAGCTCACAGGGAAATACGCAGTATTTT
TRBJ2-1 | - | - | TRBV6-6 | CASTGTYNEQFF | TGTGCCAGCACAGGTACCTACAATGAGCAGTTCTTC
TRBJ2-1 | once | TRBD1 | TRBV6-6 | CASRRQGSSYNEQFF | TGTGCCAGCAGACGACAGGGTAGCTCCTACAATGAGCAGTTCTTC
TRBJ1-6 | - | - | TRBV6-2/TRBV6-3 | CASSYSRQGLRNSPLHF | TGTGCCAGCAGTTACTCCCGCCAGGGGTTGAGAAATTCACCCCTCCACTTT
TRBJ1-1 | - | TRBD1 | TRBV10-3 | CAIRQVTGGNTEAFF | TGTGCCATCAGGCAGGTGACAGGGGGCAACACTGAAGCTTTCTTT
TRBJ2-4 | - | - | TRBV7-9 | CASSLVSGPGNKNIQYF | TGTGCCAGCAGCTTAGTTAGTGGGCCCGGGAACAAAAACATTCAGTACTTC
TRBJ2-3 | - | TRBD2 | TRBV10-3 | CAISQAGLAGMEDTQYF | TGTGCCATCAGTCAAGCCGGACTAGCGGGGATGGAAGATACGCAGTATTTT
TRBJ2-2 | - | TRBD1 | TRBV18 | CASSRTGQGNTGELFF | TGTGCCAGCTCAAGGACGGGACAGGGGAACACCGGGGAGCTGTTTTTT
TRBJ1-1 | once | - | TRBV29-1 | CSGLTGIAEAFF | TGCAGCGGTTTAACAGGGATCGCTGAAGCTTTCTTT
TRBJ1-2 | few | - | TRBV6-5 | CASAQGPGRFYGYTF | TGTGCCAGCGCCCAAGGGCCAGGGCGCTTCTATGGCTACACCTTC
TRBJ1-4 | - | - | TRBV5-6 | CASSLGTATNEKLFF | TGTGCCAGCAGCTTGGGGACAGCAACTAATGAAAAACTGTTTTTT
TRBJ2-3 | - | TRBD1 | TRBV27 | CASIRLGQGGYADTQYF | TGTGCCAGCATCCGACTCGGACAGGGAGGTTATGCAGATACGCAGTATTTT
TRBJ2-1 | - | - | TRBV7-2 | CASSSAPWGVFNNEQFF | TGTGCCAGCAGCTCGGCCCCCTGGGGGGTCTTTAACAATGAGCAGTTCTTC
TRBJ2-5 | - | TRBD2 | TRBV7-2 | CASSFGGETQYF | TGTGCCAGCAGCTTCGGGGGGGAGACCCAGTACTTC
TRBJ2-3 | - | - | TRBV4-3 | CASSQGRSKSDTQYF | TGCGCCAGCAGCCAAGGGAGATCAAAATCAGATACGCAGTATTTT
TRBJ1-2 | - | TRBD1 | TRBV6-6 | CASSQTGKYGYTF | TGTGCCAGCAGTCAGACAGGGAAATATGGCTACACCTTC
TRBJ1-2 | - | TRBD1 | TRBV7-9 | CASRTTGDYGYTF | TGTGCCAGCAGGACCACAGGGGACTATGGCTACACCTTC
TRBJ1-5 | - | - | TRBV28 | CASSSLSEGNQPQHF | TGTGCCAGCAGCTCCCTGTCAGAGGGAAATCAGCCCCAGCATTTT
TRBJ2-1 | - | TRBD2 | TRBV6-2/TRBV6-3 | CASSYGLAGMNEQFF | TGTGCCAGCAGTTACGGGCTAGCGGGTATGAATGAGCAGTTCTTC
TRBJ2-1 | once | - | TRBV14 | CASSSTGERVYNEQFF | TGTGCCAGCAGTTCTACGGGGGAGAGAGTCTACAATGAGCAGTTCTTC
TRBJ2-7 | - | TRBD2 | TRBV19 | CASSIPLGAGDSYEQYF | TGTGCCAGTAGTATTCCCCTTGGAGCGGGAGACTCCTACGAGCAGTACTTC